What follows are 28 T cell receptor beta chains derived from one specimen sequenced in a study of siplizumab effects on memory and regulatory T cells. Some clones are missing from TCRdb's copy, which holds only in-frame ones; the method was immunoSEQ multiplex PCR. Of about 56,000 clones detected, about 98% appear once; the ten largest clones hold roughly 0.99%. The sequenced sample consisted of naive CD8+ T cells sorted from blood. These receptors were taken from a human donor in good health.

This clone was seen a few times. J is TRBJ1-2 and V is TRBV5-4; the D gene is possibly TRBD1 (5 bases). CDR3 size: 13 residues. CDR1 SGHNT and CDR2 YYREEE come from the germline V gene (reference sequence). Between the trimmed V and J ends, which lost 5 bases and 8 bases, there was a span of 16 bases. The CDR3 region is CASSDNLGDGYTF. In nucleotides, the CDR3 is TGTGCCAGCAGTGACAACTTGGGGGACGGCTACACCTTC.

V is TRBV6-5 and J is TRBJ1-2; TRBD1 might be the D (5 bases). Germline assignment: CDR1 MNHEY and CDR2 SVGAGI. The CDR3 totals 12 residues. V gave up 10 bases and J gave up 7 bases, with 16 bases separating them. In DNA, the CDR3 is TGTGCCACCCGGGGGGGGGATCTTGGCTACACCTTC. Translated: CATRGGDLGYTF.

The genes are TRBV25-1 and TRBJ1-3, with TRBD1 identical over 10 bases. Germline V gene lookup returns CDR1 MGHDK and CDR2 SYGVNS. V lost 4 bases to trimming and J lost 4 bases; unmatched junction nucleotides: 1. This CDR3 has 14 residues. Here the CDR3 reads CASSGGQGGNTIYF. Written as DNA, the CDR3 is TGTGCCAGCAGTGGGGGACAGGGGGGAAACACCATATATTTT.

The chain joins TRBV7-2 to TRBJ2-5, with D unresolved. CDR1 is SGHTA and CDR2 is FQGNSA in the germline V gene. The V gene lost 3 bases and the J gene lost 3 bases, with 11 bases spanning the gap. This CDR3 has 14 amino acids. CDR3 in DNA: TGTGCCAGCAGCTTCGCACACCAAAAAGAGACCCAGTACTTC. Its translation is CASSFAHQKETQYF. Looking up the rest from reference TRBV7-2 and TRBJ2-5 gives the full variable domain: GAGVSQSPSNKVTEKGKDVELRCDPISGHTALYWYRQSLGQGLEFLIYFQGNSAPDKSGLPSDRFSAERTGGSVSTLTIQRTQQEDSAVYLCASSFAHQKETQYFGPGTRLLVL.

The rearrangement uses TRBV27 and TRBJ2-7, with D possibly TRBD1 on 5 matching bases. The V gene's germline CDR1 is MNHEY and CDR2 SMNVEV (reference sequence). Trimming removed 8 bases from V and 6 bases from J, with 14 bases in between. The CDR3 covers 12 residues. The CDR3 DNA reads TGTGCCAGCGGCAACACAGGTTCCGAGCAGTACTTC. Amino acid sequence: CASGNTGSEQYF.

The CDR3 DNA reads TGTGCCAGTAGTATAGGGGCGGGAAGCTACGAGCAGTACTTC. Encoded protein: CASSIGAGSYEQYF. This rearrangement joins TRBV19 to TRBJ2-7, with a weak D call TRBD2 (6 bases). The CDR3 length is 14 residues. Germline V gene data show CDR1 as LNHDA and CDR2 as SQIVND (reference sequence). V lost 1 base to trimming and J lost 3 bases, with 10 bases between them.

The chain links TRBV11-2 to TRBJ2-3, with no clear D. Germline V lookup: CDR1 SGHAT, CDR2 FQNNGV. The CDR3 is made up of 15 amino acids. V lost 2 bases and J 0 bases, leaving 9 bases between the germline ends. As DNA, the CDR3 is TGTGCCAGCAGCTTATTACTATCTAGCACAGATACGCAGTATTTT. Translating gives CASSLLLSSTDTQYF.

V usage is TRBV5-1 and J usage is TRBJ2-1, with D perhaps TRBD1 (6 bases). CDR3 length: 16 residues. Germline assignment: CDR1 SGHRS and CDR2 YFSETQ. The V gene lost 4 bases and the J gene lost 0 bases, with 14 bases spanning the gap. Here the CDR3 reads CASSPDSRSSYNEQFF. CDR3 bases: TGCGCCAGCAGCCCGGACAGTCGAAGCTCCTACAATGAGCAGTTCTTC.

This clone was detected a few times. The V call is TRBV5-4, the J call TRBJ1-2; TRBD1 aligns across 8 bases. Unmatched junction bases numbered 3, after V lost 2 bases and J lost 12 bases. Germline CDR1 and CDR2: SGHNT and YYREEE (reference sequence). The length of the CDR3 is 11 residues. The CDR3 DNA is TGTGCCAGCAGCTTCGGACAGGGCCACACCTTC. Protein: CASSFGQGHTF. Using reference TRBV5-4 and TRBJ1-2 for the parts outside the CDR3, the full variable domain is ETGVTQSPTHLIKTRGQQVTLRCSSQSGHNTVSWYQQALGQGPQFIFQYYREEENGRGNFPPRFSGLQFPNYSSELNVNALELDDSALYLCASSFGQGHTFGSGTRLTVV.

This clone is a singleton in its sample. This chain connects TRBV2 to TRBJ2-5; D possibly matches TRBD1 or TRBD2 (5 bases each). Trimming cost V 7 bases and J 3 bases, with 21 bases left between them. The CDR3 contains 16 residues. Germline V gene data show CDR1 as SNHLY and CDR2 as FYNNEI. The CDR3 DNA follows: TGTGCCAGCAAGGTGGGAGTCATGATCAGGGAAGAGACCCAGTACTTC. This gives the protein CASKVGVMIREETQYF.

This clone was counted a single time. The V call is TRBV27, the J call TRBJ2-7, with TRBD2 matching 10 bases. The CDR3 covers 15 residues. Looked up from germline, CDR1 is MNHEY and CDR2 is SMNVEV (reference sequence). Unmatched junction bases numbered 12, after V lost 8 bases and J lost 5 bases. The CDR3 here is CASRQSLAGVDEQYF. CDR3 nucleotide sequence: TGTGCCAGCCGGCAGTCCCTAGCGGGAGTAGACGAGCAGTACTTC.

V usage is TRBV27 and J usage is TRBJ2-7; D might be TRBD2 (5 bases). Germline CDR1 MNHEY, CDR2 SMNVEV (reference sequence). CDR3 size: 15 residues. The germline V and J ends were trimmed by 2 bases and 3 bases, with 14 bases remaining between them. The CDR3 sequence: CASSLREIGSYEQYF. DNA for the CDR3: TGTGCCAGCAGTTTAAGAGAGATTGGGAGCTACGAGCAGTACTTC.

As concerns this clone: Sequence at one end of the junction differs from germline and may be a read error. The CDR3 reads CASSAGVPSGNTIYF. CDR3 DNA sequence: TGTGCTAGCAGCGCCGGGGTGCCCTCTGGAAACACCATATATTTT. The genes are TRBV7-7 and TRBJ1-3; D is uncertain. This CDR3 contains 15 residues. Germline CDR1 and CDR2: SSHAT and FNYEAQ (reference sequence).

The chain combines TRBV6-5 with TRBJ1-1; the match to TRBD1 covers 7 bases. J lost 2 bases, V lost 6 bases, and 9 bases had no gene match. CDR3 length: 15 amino acids. Germline lookup yields CDR1 MNHEY and CDR2 SVGAGI. The CDR3 here is CASRSAGQRNTEAFF. The CDR3 DNA reads as TGTGCCAGCAGATCGGCGGGACAGAGAAACACTGAAGCTTTCTTT.

V and J are TRBV9 and TRBJ2-3; D unresolved. The length of the CDR3 is 12 residues. V lost 3 bases, J lost 1 base, and 3 bases lay in between. Germline V gene lookup returns CDR1 SGDLS and CDR2 YYNGEE. The DNA for the CDR3 is TGTGCCAGCAGCGGACGCACAGATACGCAGTATTTT. The encoded protein is CASSGRTDTQYF.

The chain links TRBV5-1 to TRBJ1-1, with TRBD1 identical over 8 bases. Germline CDR1 SGHRS, CDR2 YFSETQ. This CDR3 is built from 13 residues. With V trimmed by 5 bases and J by 5 bases, 5 bases remained unmatched. In nucleotides, the CDR3 is TGCGCCAGCAGGGACAGGGAAAGGACTGAAGCTTTCTTT. The encoded protein is CASRDRERTEAFF.

The chain couples TRBV11-2 to TRBJ2-3; the D gene is possibly TRBD2 (6 bases). The V end was cut by 1 base, the J end by 3 bases, with 8 bases between. Germline-derived CDR1 and CDR2 are SGHAT and FQNNGV. CDR3 length: 14 residues. The CDR3 sequence: CASSLGGRTDTQYF. CDR3 coding DNA: TGTGCCAGCAGCTTAGGTGGGAGGACAGATACGCAGTATTTT.

V usage is TRBV9 and J usage is TRBJ2-7; 8 nucleotides agree with TRBD1. The V and J ends lost 3 bases and 11 bases, in that order; junction bases with no gene match: 10. CDR1 is SGDLS and CDR2 is YYNGEE in the germline V gene. CDR3 length: 13 residues. The chain's CDR3 is CASSETGTGPKYF. Written as DNA, the CDR3 is TGTGCCAGCAGCGAAACCGGGACAGGACCCAAGTACTTC. The full variable domain, its missing parts supplied by reference TRBV9 and TRBJ2-7, is DSGVTQTPKHLITATGQRVTLRCSPRSGDLSVYWYQQSLDQGLQFLIQYYNGEERAKGNILERFSAQQFPDLHSELNLSSLELGDSALYFCASSETGTGPKYFGPGTRLTVT.

The V and J genes are TRBV25-1 and TRBJ2-5; 7 bases align to TRBD2. CDR3 size: 17 residues. Germline assignment: CDR1 MGHDK and CDR2 SYGVNS. V lost 1 base to trimming and J lost 2 bases; unmatched junction nucleotides: 10. CDR3 residues: CASSESQTSRAQETQYF. Here the CDR3 DNA reads TGTGCCAGCAGTGAATCCCAGACTAGCAGAGCGCAAGAGACCCAGTACTTC.

The chain links TRBV15 to TRBJ1-2; the D gene is possibly TRBD1 (6 bases). Germline V lookup: CDR1 LNHNV, CDR2 YYDKDF (reference sequence). The CDR3 is 15 amino acids. V was trimmed by 3 bases and J by 3 bases, leaving 14 bases between them. CDR3 amino acids: CATSSSLEGDYGYTF. CDR3 DNA: TGTGCCACCAGCAGCAGCCTAGAGGGGGACTATGGCTACACCTTC.

V is TRBV9 and J is TRBJ1-1; D is uncertain. CDR1 is SGDLS and CDR2 is YYNGEE in the germline V gene. CDR3 length: 13 residues. The V end lost 4 bases, the J end lost 4 bases, and 11 bases lay between the germline ends. The CDR3 loop reads CASSFTPSTEAFF. The CDR3 DNA is TGTGCCAGCAGCTTCACCCCCTCCACTGAAGCTTTCTTT. Using reference TRBV9 and TRBJ1-1 for the parts outside the CDR3, the full variable domain is DSGVTQTPKHLITATGQRVTLRCSPRSGDLSVYWYQQSLDQGLQFLIQYYNGEERAKGNILERFSAQQFPDLHSELNLSSLELGDSALYFCASSFTPSTEAFFGQGTRLTVV.

V usage is TRBV27 and J usage is TRBJ2-7, with 7 bases aligning to TRBD2. The CDR3 consists of 13 residues. With 6 bases clipped from V and 4 bases from J, the junction kept 6 bases outside the gene matches. Germline-derived CDR1 and CDR2 are MNHEY and SMNVEV (reference sequence). The CDR3 bases are TGTGCCAGCAGATGGGGGGAGGGTTACGAGCAGTACTTC. It translates to CASRWGEGYEQYF.

The chain links TRBV6-5 to TRBJ2-3; a possible D gene is TRBD2 (5 bases). Germline loops: CDR1 MNHEY, CDR2 SVGAGI. The CDR3 consists of 15 residues. Between the trimmed V and J ends, which lost 0 bases and 0 bases, there was a span of 7 bases. The CDR3 loop reads CASSYSSASTDTQYF. In DNA, the CDR3 is TGTGCCAGCAGTTACTCTAGCGCGAGCACAGATACGCAGTATTTT.

V gene TRBV5-4 combines with J gene TRBJ2-7; D is perhaps TRBD1 (5 bases). The CDR3 sequence is 14 residues long. V gave up 2 bases and J gave up 5 bases, with 14 bases separating them. Germline CDR1 SGHNT, CDR2 YYREEE (reference sequence). The CDR3 reads CASSFTDNPHEQYF. The DNA of the CDR3 is TGTGCCAGCAGCTTCACGGACAACCCCCACGAGCAGTACTTC.

The V and J genes are TRBV29-1 and TRBJ2-1; D uncertain. This CDR3 region has 11 residues. V was pared by 4 bases and J by 5 bases, with 6 bases between. Germline CDR1 SQVTM, CDR2 ANQGSEA. As DNA, the CDR3 is TGCAGCGTTGTTCGAAACAATGAGCAGTTCTTC. Its protein product is CSVVRNNEQFF.

In this sample, this clone turned up once. The rearrangement joins TRBV19 to TRBJ1-2, with D unresolved. Looked up from germline, CDR1 is LNHDA and CDR2 is SQIVND (reference sequence). V was pared by 2 bases and J by 5 bases, with 12 bases between. This CDR3 spans 14 amino acids. CDR3 nucleotides: TGTGCCAGTAGTATACCCCTTCTGAGGTATGGCTACACCTTC. This codes for CASSIPLLRYGYTF.

The chain couples TRBV19 to TRBJ2-1; no clear D. Germline CDR1 reads LNHDA; CDR2 reads SQIVND (reference sequence). The CDR3 consists of 14 residues. V was clipped by 1 base and J by 5 bases, with 9 bases between them. This CDR3 is CASSIAVGNNEQFF. DNA for the CDR3: TGTGCCAGTAGTATAGCCGTAGGAAACAATGAGCAGTTCTTC.

The chain joins TRBV25-1 to TRBJ2-7, with D unclear. CDR1 and CDR2 (germline): MGHDK, SYGVNS. V was trimmed by 1 base and J by 3 bases, leaving 16 bases between them. The CDR3 consists of 16 residues. CDR3 coding DNA: TGTGCCAGCAGTGAATTAAACCACGGGCAGCGCTACGAGCAGTACTTC. Its translation is CASSELNHGQRYEQYF.